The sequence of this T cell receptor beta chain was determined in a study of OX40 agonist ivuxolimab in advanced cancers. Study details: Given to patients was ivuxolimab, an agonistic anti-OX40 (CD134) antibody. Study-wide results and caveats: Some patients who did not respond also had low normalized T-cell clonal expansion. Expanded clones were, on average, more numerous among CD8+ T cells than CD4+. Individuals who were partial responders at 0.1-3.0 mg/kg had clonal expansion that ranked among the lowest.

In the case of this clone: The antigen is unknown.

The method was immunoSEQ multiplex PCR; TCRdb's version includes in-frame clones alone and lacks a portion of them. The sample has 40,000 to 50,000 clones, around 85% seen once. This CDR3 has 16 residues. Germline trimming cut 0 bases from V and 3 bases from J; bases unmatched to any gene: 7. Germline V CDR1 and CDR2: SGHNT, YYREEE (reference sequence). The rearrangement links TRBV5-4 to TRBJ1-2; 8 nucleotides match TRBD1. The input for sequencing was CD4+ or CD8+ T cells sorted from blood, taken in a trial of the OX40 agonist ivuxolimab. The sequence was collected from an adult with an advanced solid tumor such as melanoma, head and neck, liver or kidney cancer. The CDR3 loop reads CASSLGFLGQDYGYTF. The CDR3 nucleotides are TGTGCCAGCAGCTTGGGATTCCTGGGACAGGACTATGGCTACACCTTC. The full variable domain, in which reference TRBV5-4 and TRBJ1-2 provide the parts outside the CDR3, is ETGVTQSPTHLIKTRGQQVTLRCSSQSGHNTVSWYQQALGQGPQFIFQYYREEENGRGNFPPRFSGLQFPNYSSELNVNALELDDSALYLCASSLGFLGQDYGYTFGSGTRLTVV.